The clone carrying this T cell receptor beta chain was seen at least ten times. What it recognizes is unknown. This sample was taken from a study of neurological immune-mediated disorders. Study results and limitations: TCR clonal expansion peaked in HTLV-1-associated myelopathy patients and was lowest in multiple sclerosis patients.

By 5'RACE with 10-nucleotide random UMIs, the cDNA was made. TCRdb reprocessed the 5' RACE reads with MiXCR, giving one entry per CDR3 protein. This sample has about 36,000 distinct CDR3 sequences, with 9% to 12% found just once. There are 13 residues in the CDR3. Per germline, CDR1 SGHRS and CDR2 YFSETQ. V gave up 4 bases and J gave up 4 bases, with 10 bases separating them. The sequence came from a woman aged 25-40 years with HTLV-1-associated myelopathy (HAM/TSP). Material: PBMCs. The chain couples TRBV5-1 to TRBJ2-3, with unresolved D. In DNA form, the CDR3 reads TGCGCCAGCAGCACACATGCAGCAGATACGCAGTATTTT. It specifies CASSTHAADTQYF.